The T cell receptor beta chain described here comes from a study of response to subunit inactivated influenza vaccine. Regarding the study as a whole: Authors suggested each seasonal influenza vaccination recruits few new T cells.

V lost 4 bases and J lost 3, with 10 bases in between. The CDR3 sequence is 12 residues long. Germline V lookup: CDR1 SQVTM, CDR2 ANQGSEA. This clonotype was observed a few times. Its target is unknown. Each CDR3 protein gets one entry after TCRdb re-called the RT-PCR reads with MiXCR. Counted here are a few hundred thousand distinct CDR3 sequences, just over 20% occurring once; the ten biggest clones make up roughly a tenth. This clonotype originated in a man aged 45 to 75 who received an inactivated influenza vaccine. The V call is TRBV29-1, the J call TRBJ2-7; D is perhaps TRBD1 (6 bases). The material sequenced was PBMCs from blood, taken less than 22 months after vaccination. CDR3 sequence reads: CSVVGTSYEQYF. CDR3 sequence (DNA): TGCAGCGTTGTTGGGACAAGCTACGAGCAGTACTTC.